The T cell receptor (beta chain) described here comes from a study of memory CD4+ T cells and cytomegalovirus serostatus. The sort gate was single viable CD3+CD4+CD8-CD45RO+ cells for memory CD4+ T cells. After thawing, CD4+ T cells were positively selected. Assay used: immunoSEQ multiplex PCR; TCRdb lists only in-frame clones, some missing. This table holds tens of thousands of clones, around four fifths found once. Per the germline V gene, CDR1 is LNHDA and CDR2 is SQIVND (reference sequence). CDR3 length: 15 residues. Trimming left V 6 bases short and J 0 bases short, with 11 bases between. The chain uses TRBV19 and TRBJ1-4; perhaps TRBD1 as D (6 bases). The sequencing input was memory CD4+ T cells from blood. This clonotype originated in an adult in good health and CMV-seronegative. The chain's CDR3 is CASRGAPATNEKLFF. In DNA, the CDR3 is TGTGCCAGTAGGGGGGCACCCGCAACTAATGAAAAACTGTTTTTT.